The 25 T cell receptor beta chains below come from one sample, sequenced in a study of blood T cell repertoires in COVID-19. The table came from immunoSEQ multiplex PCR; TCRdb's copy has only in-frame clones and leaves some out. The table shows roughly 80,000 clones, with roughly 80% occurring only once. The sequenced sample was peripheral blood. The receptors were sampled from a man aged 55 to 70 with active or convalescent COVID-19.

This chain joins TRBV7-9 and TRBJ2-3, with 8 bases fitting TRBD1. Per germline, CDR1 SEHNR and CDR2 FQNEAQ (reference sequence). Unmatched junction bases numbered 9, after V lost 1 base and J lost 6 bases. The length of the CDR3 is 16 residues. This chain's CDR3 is CASSLVQGGPGDTQYF. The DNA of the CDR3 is TGTGCCAGCAGCTTAGTACAGGGGGGCCCTGGGGATACGCAGTATTTT.

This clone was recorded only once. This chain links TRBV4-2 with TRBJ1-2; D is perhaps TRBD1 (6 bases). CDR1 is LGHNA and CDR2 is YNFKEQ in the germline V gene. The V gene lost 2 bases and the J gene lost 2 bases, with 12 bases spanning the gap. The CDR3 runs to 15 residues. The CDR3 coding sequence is TGTGCCAGCAGCCAACCGACAGACAGGAACTATGGCTACACCTTC. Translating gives CASSQPTDRNYGYTF.

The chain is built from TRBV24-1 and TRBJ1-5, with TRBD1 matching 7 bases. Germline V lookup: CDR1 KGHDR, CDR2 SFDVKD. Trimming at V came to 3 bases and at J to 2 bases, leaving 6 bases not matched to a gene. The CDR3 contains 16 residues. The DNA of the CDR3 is TGTGCCACCAGTGATATGGGACAGCTTCGCAATCAGCCCCAGCATTTT. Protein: CATSDMGQLRNQPQHF.

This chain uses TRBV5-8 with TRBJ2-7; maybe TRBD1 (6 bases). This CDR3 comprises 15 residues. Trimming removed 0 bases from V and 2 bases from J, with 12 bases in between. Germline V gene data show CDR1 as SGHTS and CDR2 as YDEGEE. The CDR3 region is CASSLEAGAPYEQYF. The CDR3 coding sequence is TGTGCCAGCAGCTTGGAGGCAGGGGCCCCCTACGAGCAGTACTTC.

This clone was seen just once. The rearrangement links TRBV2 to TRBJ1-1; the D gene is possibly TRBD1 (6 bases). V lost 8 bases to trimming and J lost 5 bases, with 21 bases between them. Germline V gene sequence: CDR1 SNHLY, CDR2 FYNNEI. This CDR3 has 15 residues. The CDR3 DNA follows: TGTGCCAGCTTCACGGACAGTCAAGGGGAGACTGAAGCTTTCTTT. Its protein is CASFTDSQGETEAFF.

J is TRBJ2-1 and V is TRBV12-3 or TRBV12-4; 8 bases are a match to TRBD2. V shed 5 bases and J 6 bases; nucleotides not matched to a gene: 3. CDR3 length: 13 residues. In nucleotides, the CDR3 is TGTGCCAGCAGTCTCGGGACTAGCAATGAGCAGTTCTTC. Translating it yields CASSLGTSNEQFF.

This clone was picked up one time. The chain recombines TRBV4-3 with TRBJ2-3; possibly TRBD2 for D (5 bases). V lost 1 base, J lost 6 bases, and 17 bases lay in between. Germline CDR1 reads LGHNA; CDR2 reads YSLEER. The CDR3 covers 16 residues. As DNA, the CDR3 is TGCGCCAGCAGCCAAGCACGCGCGGGTCAGTGGGATACGCAGTATTTT. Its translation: CASSQARAGQWDTQYF.

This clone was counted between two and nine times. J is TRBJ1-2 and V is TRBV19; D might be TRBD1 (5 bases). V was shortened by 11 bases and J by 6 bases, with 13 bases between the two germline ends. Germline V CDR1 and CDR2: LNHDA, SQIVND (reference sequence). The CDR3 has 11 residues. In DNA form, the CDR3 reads TGTGCCGTGTGGGGGGGGAATGGCTACACCTTC. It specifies CAVWGGNGYTF.

The CDR3, as DNA: TGTGCCAGCAGATCAGGCTACTCTGGAAACACCATATATTTT. Protein sequence: CASRSGYSGNTIYF. The chain employs TRBV7-9 and TRBJ1-3; D remains unclear. This CDR3 comprises 14 residues. Deletions cut 6 bases from V and 0 bases from J, with 9 bases between. The germline gives CDR1 SEHNR, CDR2 FQNEAQ (reference sequence).

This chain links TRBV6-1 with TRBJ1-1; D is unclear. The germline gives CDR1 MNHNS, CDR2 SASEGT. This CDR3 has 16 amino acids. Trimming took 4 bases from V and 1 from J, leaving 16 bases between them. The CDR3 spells CASSGPAGRANTEAFF. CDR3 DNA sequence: TGTGCCAGCAGTGGACCCGCAGGCAGAGCGAACACTGAAGCTTTCTTT.

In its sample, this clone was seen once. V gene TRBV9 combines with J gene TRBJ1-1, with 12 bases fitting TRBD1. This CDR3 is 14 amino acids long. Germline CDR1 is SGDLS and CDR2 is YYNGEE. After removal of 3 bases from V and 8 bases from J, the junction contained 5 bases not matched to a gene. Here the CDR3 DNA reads TGTGCCAGCAGCGCTTGGGGACAGGGGGCGGAAGCTTTCTTT. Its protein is CASSAWGQGAEAFF. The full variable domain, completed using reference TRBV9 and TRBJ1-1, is DSGVTQTPKHLITATGQRVTLRCSPRSGDLSVYWYQQSLDQGLQFLIQYYNGEERAKGNILERFSAQQFPDLHSELNLSSLELGDSALYFCASSAWGQGAEAFFGQGTRLTVV.

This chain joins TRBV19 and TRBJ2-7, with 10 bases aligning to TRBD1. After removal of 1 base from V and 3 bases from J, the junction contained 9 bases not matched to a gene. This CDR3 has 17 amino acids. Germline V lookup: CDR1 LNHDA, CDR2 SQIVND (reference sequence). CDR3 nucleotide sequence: TGTGCCAGTAGTATAGCGCACGGCGGACAGGGGGTCTACGAGCAGTACTTC. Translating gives CASSIAHGGQGVYEQYF.

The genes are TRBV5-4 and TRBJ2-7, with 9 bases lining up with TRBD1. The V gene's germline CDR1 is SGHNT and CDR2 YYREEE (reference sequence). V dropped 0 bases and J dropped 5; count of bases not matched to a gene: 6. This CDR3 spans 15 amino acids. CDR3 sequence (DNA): TGTGCCAGCAGCTTGGCGGGACAGGGTATCCACGAGCAGTACTTC. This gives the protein CASSLAGQGIHEQYF.

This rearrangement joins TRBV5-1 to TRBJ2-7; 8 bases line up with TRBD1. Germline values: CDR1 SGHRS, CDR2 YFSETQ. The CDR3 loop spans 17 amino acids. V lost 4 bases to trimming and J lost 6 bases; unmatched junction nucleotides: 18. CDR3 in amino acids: CASSPSPPGQGSLEQYF. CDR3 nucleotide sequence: TGCGCCAGCAGCCCATCTCCCCCCGGACAGGGATCCCTCGAGCAGTACTTC.

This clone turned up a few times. Here the CDR3 reads CASSQDLAGVYGYTF. The CDR3 region has the DNA TGCGCCAGCAGCCAAGACCTGGCAGGGGTCTATGGCTACACCTTC. The rearrangement joins TRBV4-1 to TRBJ1-2; TRBD1 is a possible D gene (6 bases). Germline V CDR1 and CDR2: MGHRA, YSYEKL. This CDR3 spans 15 amino acids. Trimming took off 0 bases at V and 4 bases at J, with 12 bases between the two ends.

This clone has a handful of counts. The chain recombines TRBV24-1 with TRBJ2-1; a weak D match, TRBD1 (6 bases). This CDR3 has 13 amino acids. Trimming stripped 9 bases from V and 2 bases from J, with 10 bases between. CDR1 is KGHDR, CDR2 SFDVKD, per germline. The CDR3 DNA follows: TGTGCCACCGGTACAGGGACCTACAATGAGCAGTTCTTC. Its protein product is CATGTGTYNEQFF.

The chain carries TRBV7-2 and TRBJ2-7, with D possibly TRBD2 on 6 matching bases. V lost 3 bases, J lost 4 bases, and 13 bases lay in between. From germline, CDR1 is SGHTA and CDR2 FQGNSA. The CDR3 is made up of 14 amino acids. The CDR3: CASSLRGLRYEQYF. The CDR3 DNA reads TGTGCCAGCAGCTTGCGGGGTCTACGATACGAGCAGTACTTC.

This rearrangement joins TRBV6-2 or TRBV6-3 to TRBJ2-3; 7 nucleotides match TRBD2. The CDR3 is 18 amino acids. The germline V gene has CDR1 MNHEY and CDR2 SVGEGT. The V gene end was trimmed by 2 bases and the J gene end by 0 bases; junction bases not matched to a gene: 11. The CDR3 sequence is CASSYASGVPFSTDTQYF. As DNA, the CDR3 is TGTGCCAGCAGTTACGCCAGCGGGGTCCCCTTTAGCACAGATACGCAGTATTTT.

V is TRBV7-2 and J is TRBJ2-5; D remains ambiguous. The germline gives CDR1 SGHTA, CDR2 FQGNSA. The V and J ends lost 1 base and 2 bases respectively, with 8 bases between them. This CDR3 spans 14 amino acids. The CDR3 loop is CASSLGLIQETQYF. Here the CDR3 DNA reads TGTGCCAGCAGCTTAGGTCTAATACAAGAGACCCAGTACTTC. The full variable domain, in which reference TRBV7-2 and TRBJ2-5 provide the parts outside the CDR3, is GAGVSQSPSNKVTEKGKDVELRCDPISGHTALYWYRQSLGQGLEFLIYFQGNSAPDKSGLPSDRFSAERTGGSVSTLTIQRTQQEDSAVYLCASSLGLIQETQYFGPGTRLLVL.

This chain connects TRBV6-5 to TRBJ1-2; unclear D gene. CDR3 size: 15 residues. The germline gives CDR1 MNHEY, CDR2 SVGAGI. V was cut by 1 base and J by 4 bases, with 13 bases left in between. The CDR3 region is CASSYYPGWAYGYTF. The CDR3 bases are TGTGCCAGCAGTTACTACCCGGGATGGGCCTATGGCTACACCTTC.

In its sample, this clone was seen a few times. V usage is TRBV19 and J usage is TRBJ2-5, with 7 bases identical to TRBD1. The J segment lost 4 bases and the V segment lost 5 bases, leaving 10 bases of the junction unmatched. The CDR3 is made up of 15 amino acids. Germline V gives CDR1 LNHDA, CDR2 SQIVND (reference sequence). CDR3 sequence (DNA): TGTGCCAGTAGTGCCCTCGAGGGGGCTCGAGAGACCCAGTACTTC. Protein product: CASSALEGARETQYF.

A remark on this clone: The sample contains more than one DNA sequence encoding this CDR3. The CDR3 spells CASSRDSYGYTF. The CDR3 DNA follows: TGTGCCAGCAGCAGGGACAGCTATGGCTACACCTTC. The chain is built from TRBV7-2 and TRBJ1-2; 7 nucleotides match TRBD1. V shed 5 bases, J shed 4 bases, and the junction held 1 base outside the gene matches. The CDR3 is 12 residues long. CDR1 and CDR2 from the germline V gene are SGHTA and FQGNSA. The whole variable domain, filled in from reference TRBV7-2 and TRBJ1-2, reads GAGVSQSPSNKVTEKGKDVELRCDPISGHTALYWYRQSLGQGLEFLIYFQGNSAPDKSGLPSDRFSAERTGGSVSTLTIQRTQQEDSAVYLCASSRDSYGYTFGSGTRLTVV.

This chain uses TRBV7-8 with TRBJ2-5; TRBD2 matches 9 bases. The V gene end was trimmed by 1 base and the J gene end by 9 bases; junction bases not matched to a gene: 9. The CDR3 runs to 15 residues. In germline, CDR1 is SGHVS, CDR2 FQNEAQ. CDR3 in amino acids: CASSLGLAAQGAQYF. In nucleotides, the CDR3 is TGTGCCAGCAGCTTAGGACTAGCGGCCCAGGGGGCCCAGTACTTC.

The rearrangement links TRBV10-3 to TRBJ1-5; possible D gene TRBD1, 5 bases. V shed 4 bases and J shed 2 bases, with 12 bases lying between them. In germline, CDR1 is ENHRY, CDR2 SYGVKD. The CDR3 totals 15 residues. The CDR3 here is CAISGTGGGNQPQHF. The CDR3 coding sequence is TGTGCCATCAGTGGCACAGGCGGAGGCAATCAGCCCCAGCATTTT.

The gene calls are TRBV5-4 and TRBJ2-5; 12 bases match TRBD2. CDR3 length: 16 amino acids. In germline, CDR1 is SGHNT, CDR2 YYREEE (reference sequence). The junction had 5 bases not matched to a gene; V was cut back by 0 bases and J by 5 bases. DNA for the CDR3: TGTGCCAGCAGCTTGGCTGCTAGCGGGGGGGCGGAGACCCAGTACTTC. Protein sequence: CASSLAASGGAETQYF.